This T cell receptor beta chain is from a study of regulatory T cells in long-lasting Graves disease. This sample's time point: persistent/refractory GD, antithyroid drugs over 5 years with positive TRAb. RNA isolated from PBMCs was used to make the TCR library. Library construction for TCR beta used iRepertoire HTBI primers and Arm-PCR of CDR3 regions. TCRdb re-derived calls from the multiplex PCR reads in MiXCR, one entry per CDR3 protein. The data show roughly 500,000 distinct CDR3 sequences, with under 25% seen just once and under 15% held by the top ten. The ends were cut back, 2 bases at V and 2 bases at J, with 10 bases in the middle. This CDR3 contains 14 residues. This clonotype has only a few counts.

The source is a female donor with Graves disease. V is TRBV12-3 or TRBV12-4 and J is TRBJ2-7; no clear D. The sequencing here drew on peripheral blood mononuclear cells (PBMCs), taken when the disease was refractory, from a patient treated with antithyroid drugs. In nucleotides, the CDR3 is TGTGCCAGCAGTTTATATACAGCCGCCTACGAGCAGTACTTC. This codes for CASSLYTAAYEQYF.